Following are 10 T cell receptor beta chains from one sample sequenced in a study of human T cells and chemical hapten exposure. MiXCR, applied by TCRdb to the RACE reads, yields one record per CDR3 protein. In the table there are about 42,000 distinct CDR3 sequences, approximately 13% of which are singletons. Time point meaning: pre-sensitization, week 0. The sample's treatment: therapeutic diphenylcyclopropenone sensitization with weekly scalp DPC. This specimen was whole blood, taken in connection with sensitization to the hapten diphenylcyclopropenone (DPC). Receptors were obtained from a woman younger than 45 with alopecia areata. Some clones in this sample may be carry-over from other donors' samples.

The V call is TRBV7-9, the J call TRBJ2-2; 13 bases line up with TRBD2. The germline V gene encodes CDR1 SEHNR and CDR2 FQNEAQ (reference sequence). The CDR3 is 17 amino acids. V lost 4 bases to trimming and J lost 6 bases; unmatched junction nucleotides: 8. CDR3: CASSSRRTSGSSGELFF. In nucleotides, the CDR3 is TGTGCCAGCAGCTCGAGACGGACTAGCGGGAGTTCCGGGGAGCTGTTTTTT.

The chain has TRBV2 and TRBJ2-1; D remains unclear. In germline, CDR1 is SNHLY, CDR2 FYNNEI. With 4 bases removed from V and 3 bases from J, the gap between germline ends came to 7 bases. The length of the CDR3 is 13 residues. As DNA, the CDR3 is TGTGCCAGCAGTGGTTCAGGCTACAATGAGCAGTTCTTC. Encoded protein: CASSGSGYNEQFF.

This clonotype was counted ten times or more. The J gene is TRBJ2-3, the V gene TRBV6-2 or TRBV6-3; D perhaps matches TRBD1 (6 bases). CDR1 MNHEY and CDR2 SVGEGT come from the germline V gene. The CDR3 is 13 amino acids. The V and J ends lost 7 bases and 5 bases respectively, with 13 bases between them. The CDR3 region has the DNA TGTGCCAGCACCCACAGGGCACAAGATACGCAGTATTTT. It encodes CASTHRAQDTQYF.

This clonotype was detected many times. This chain's CDR3 is CASSVGLARNEQYF. The CDR3 DNA sequence: TGTGCCAGCTCCGTGGGACTAGCTAGAAACGAGCAGTACTTC. The chain carries TRBV28 and TRBJ2-7, with 9 bases fitting TRBD2. This CDR3 has 14 amino acids. V shed 8 bases and J 5 bases; nucleotides not matched to a gene: 10. Germline V lookup: CDR1 MDHEN, CDR2 SYDVKM.

This clonotype was counted ten times or more. The gene calls are TRBV20-1 and TRBJ2-7, with TRBD2 matching 10 bases. In germline, CDR1 is DFQATT, CDR2 SNEGSKA (reference sequence). V was pared by 4 bases and J by 0 bases, with 6 bases of the junction left unmatched. The CDR3 length is 15 residues. This CDR3 reads CSANYGLAASYEQYF. The CDR3 DNA reads TGCAGTGCTAACTATGGACTAGCGGCCTCCTACGAGCAGTACTTC.

This clonotype appeared a few times. The V call is TRBV11-2, the J call TRBJ2-1, with 12 nucleotides matching TRBD2. The J segment lost 5 bases and the V segment lost 10 bases, leaving 12 bases of the junction unmatched. CDR1 and CDR2 from the germline V gene are SGHAT and FQNNGV. The CDR3 is 16 residues long. The CDR3 DNA follows: TGTGCCAACGGTGGTATCGGACTAGCGGGAAACAATGAGCAGTTCTTC. It specifies CANGGIGLAGNNEQFF.

The CDR3 loop reads CASSLQGPNYEQYF. DNA of the CDR3: TGTGCCAGCAGTTTGCAGGGTCCTAACTACGAGCAGTACTTC. This chain connects TRBV27 to TRBJ2-7, with a tentative D call TRBD1 (5 bases). V was clipped by 3 bases and J by 3 bases, with 12 bases between them. The germline gives CDR1 MNHEY, CDR2 SMNVEV (reference sequence). The CDR3 has 14 amino acids.

This clonotype was detected many times. This CDR3 reads CASSQGWVWKGNEQFF. For the CDR3, the DNA is TGCGCCAGCAGCCAAGGTTGGGTTTGGAAGGGCAATGAGCAGTTCTTC. V and J are TRBV4-3 and TRBJ2-1; D gene uncertain. The CDR3 is 16 amino acids. Germline assignment: CDR1 LGHNA and CDR2 YSLEER. Trimming left V 1 base short and J 6 bases short, with 16 bases between.

There are many counts of this clonotype. The V gene is TRBV21-1, the J gene TRBJ2-5; TRBD2 reflects the table's D call only, with no check against the DNA. TRBV21-1 is a listed pseudogene. This CDR3 is 18 amino acids long. In nucleotides, the CDR3 is TGTGCCAGCAGCAAAGTTTGGAATTGTATTGGGAGCCCGGAGACCCAGTACTTC. This encodes CASSKVWNCIGSPETQYF.

V gene TRBV29-1 combines with J gene TRBJ2-7; 9 bases are a match to TRBD2. The junction had 20 bases not matched to a gene; V was cut back by 6 bases and J by 2 bases. The CDR3 is 18 residues long. The germline V gene has CDR1 SQVTM and CDR2 ANQGSEA. The chain's CDR3 is CSVYLQVDTSGRTYEQYF. As DNA, the CDR3 is TGCAGCGTATACCTCCAGGTGGACACTAGCGGGCGAACCTACGAGCAGTACTTC.